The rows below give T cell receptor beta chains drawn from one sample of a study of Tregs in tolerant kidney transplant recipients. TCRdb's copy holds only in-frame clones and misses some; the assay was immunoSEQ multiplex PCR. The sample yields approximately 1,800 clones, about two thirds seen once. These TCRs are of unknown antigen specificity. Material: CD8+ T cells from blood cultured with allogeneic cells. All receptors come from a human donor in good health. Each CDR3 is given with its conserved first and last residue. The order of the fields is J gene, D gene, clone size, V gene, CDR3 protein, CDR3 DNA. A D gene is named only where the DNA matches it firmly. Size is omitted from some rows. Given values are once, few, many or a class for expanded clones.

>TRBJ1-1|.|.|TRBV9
CASSVARETEAFF
TGTGCCAGCAGCGTAGCAAGGGAGACTGAAGCTTTCTTT
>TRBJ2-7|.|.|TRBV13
CASSLVYEQYF
TGTGCCAGCAGCTTAGTCTACGAGCAGTACTTC
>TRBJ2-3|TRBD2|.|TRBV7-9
CASSTLGGSSSTDTQYF
TGTGCCAGCAGCACCCTGGGGGGGAGCTCTAGCACAGATACGCAGTATTTT
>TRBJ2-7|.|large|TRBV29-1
CSVEEESGNEQYF
TGCAGCGTTGAAGAGGAGTCGGGGAACGAGCAGTACTTC
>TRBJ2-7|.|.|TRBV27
CASSFGGINYEQYF
TGTGCCAGCAGTTTTGGGGGAATAAACTACGAGCAGTACTTC
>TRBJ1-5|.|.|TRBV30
CAWSVQTDNQPQHF
TGTGCCTGGAGTGTACAGACGGACAATCAGCCCCAGCATTTT
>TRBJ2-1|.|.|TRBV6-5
CASSYSEGYNEQFF
TGTGCCAGCAGTTACTCGGAGGGATACAATGAGCAGTTCTTC
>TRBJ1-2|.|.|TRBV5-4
CASSLGTDYYGYTF
TGTGCCAGCAGCTTGGGGACGGACTACTATGGCTACACCTTC
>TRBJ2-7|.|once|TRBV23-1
CASSQFTTDFGYYEQYF
TGCGCCAGCAGTCAATTTACGACTGACTTTGGGTACTACGAGCAGTACTTC
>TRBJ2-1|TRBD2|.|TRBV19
CASSIRLAGYKGNNEQFF
TGTGCCAGTAGTATACGGCTAGCGGGATACAAGGGCAACAATGAGCAGTTCTTC
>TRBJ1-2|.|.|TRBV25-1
CASGRGNYGYTF
TGTGCCAGCGGGCGGGGGAACTATGGCTACACCTTC
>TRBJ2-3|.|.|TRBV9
CASSVPASTDTQYF
TGTGCCAGCAGCGTACCAGCTAGCACAGATACGCAGTATTTT
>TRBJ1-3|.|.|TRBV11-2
CASSSSGAFSGNTIYF
TGTGCCAGCAGCTCATCAGGAGCTTTCTCTGGAAACACCATATATTTT
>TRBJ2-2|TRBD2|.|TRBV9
CASSVATSEGGELFF
TGTGCCAGCAGCGTAGCGACTAGCGAAGGCGGGGAGCTGTTTTTT